This passage covers 27 T cell receptor beta chains from one sample sequenced in a study of cytomegalovirus exposure and HLA in healthy donors (dated 2017 in TCRdb). Receptor libraries were prepared by the immunoSEQ multiplex PCR assay. The multiplex PCR relied on a mix of 60 forward primers for TCR Vbeta segments and 13 reverse primers for TCR Jbeta segments. In TCRdb, the immuneACCESS table is reduced to in-frame sequences with V and J assigned. These tables do not hold every clone; where another copy was compared, an unresolved V gene accounts for under half, and the others remain unexplained. A total of 110,000 to 150,000 clones appear in this sample, less than 10% of them only once. 1.8% of the sample belongs to the ten largest clones. The specimen sequenced was PBMCs. These receptors were collected from a man aged 50 to 60 in good health and CMV-seronegative.

There are a few counts of this clone. The chain couples TRBV18 to TRBJ1-2; 7 nucleotides agree with TRBD1. Germline CDR1 KGHSH, CDR2 LQKENI. With V trimmed by 0 bases and J by 6 bases, 1 base remained unmatched. This CDR3 is built from 13 residues. This CDR3 reads CASSPPGGDGYTF. The CDR3 DNA reads TGTGCCAGCTCACCACCAGGGGGCGATGGCTACACCTTC.

There are many counts of this clone. The rearrangement links TRBV30 to TRBJ2-7, with TRBD2 matching over 7 bases. Per the germline V gene, CDR1 is GTSNPN and CDR2 is SVGIG (reference sequence). CDR3 length: 14 residues. The V segment lost 0 bases and the J segment 4 bases; nucleotides outside the gene matches: 6. The CDR3 loop reads CAWSVTGGRYEQYF. As DNA, the CDR3 is TGTGCCTGGAGTGTAACGGGAGGTAGATACGAGCAGTACTTC.

Only a few counts were recorded for this clone. The chain employs TRBV7-6 and TRBJ2-1, with 10 positions matching TRBD2. In germline, CDR1 is SGHVS, CDR2 FNYEAQ. The CDR3 length is 16 residues. J was trimmed by 8 bases and V by 3 bases; bases with no gene match: 10. The CDR3 DNA follows: TGTGCCAGCAGCTTTACCGGGACTAGCGCAGGCCATGAGCAGTTCTTC. Translating it yields CASSFTGTSAGHEQFF.

This clone has only a few counts. The rearrangement joins TRBV6-1 to TRBJ2-7, with 7 bases aligning to TRBD1. This CDR3 has 14 amino acids. Unmatched junction bases numbered 5, after V lost 5 bases and J lost 1 base. The V gene's germline CDR1 is MNHNS and CDR2 SASEGT. This chain's CDR3 is CASSTQGDSYEQYF. CDR3 nucleotides: TGTGCCAGCAGTACTCAGGGGGATTCCTACGAGCAGTACTTC.

J is TRBJ1-1 and V is TRBV10-3; D perhaps matches TRBD1 (5 bases). Germline lookup yields CDR1 ENHRY and CDR2 SYGVKD. V was pared by 3 bases and J by 1 base, with 6 bases between. There are 13 residues in the CDR3. In nucleotides, the CDR3 is TGTGCCATCAGTGACAGGGAGAACACTGAAGCTTTCTTT. Its translation is CAISDRENTEAFF.

This clone was seen only a few times. This chain connects TRBV6-1 to TRBJ2-5; the match to TRBD2 covers 13 bases. Germline V lookup: CDR1 MNHNS, CDR2 SASEGT. V shed 6 bases and J 1 base; nucleotides not matched to a gene: 2. The CDR3 has 15 amino acids. The chain's CDR3 is CASRRLAGGQETQYF. The CDR3 coding sequence is TGTGCCAGCAGAAGACTAGCGGGAGGCCAAGAGACCCAGTACTTC.

This clone was found a few times. The chain couples TRBV29-1 to TRBJ2-5; 10 positions agree with TRBD1. V lost 5 bases, J lost 5 bases, and 14 bases stayed unmatched. CDR1 is SQVTM, CDR2 ANQGSEA, per germline. This CDR3 is built from 16 residues. In DNA form, the CDR3 reads TGCAGCGTTACCGGGACAGGGGAGGGGGCTCGGGAGACCCAGTACTTC. It translates to CSVTGTGEGARETQYF.

This chain links TRBV7-9 with TRBJ2-7; 11 nucleotides match TRBD1. Trimming cost V 7 bases and J 3 bases; bases outside gene matches: 17. Germline V gene data show CDR1 as SEHNR and CDR2 as FQNEAQ (reference sequence). This CDR3 is 18 amino acids long. CDR3 residues: CASKKSGGTGGFVYEQYF. The CDR3, as DNA: TGTGCCAGCAAAAAGAGCGGGGGGACAGGGGGGTTTGTCTACGAGCAGTACTTC.

This clone was observed a handful of times. The rearrangement uses TRBV9 and TRBJ1-5; D is perhaps TRBD1 (5 bases). The CDR3 loop spans 14 amino acids. Germline V gives CDR1 SGDLS, CDR2 YYNGEE. V lost 4 bases, J lost 4 bases, and 12 bases lay in between. The CDR3 sequence is CASSLDRRNQPQHF. As DNA, the CDR3 is TGTGCCAGCAGCCTTGACAGACGGAATCAGCCCCAGCATTTT.

This clone was detected only a few times. V gene TRBV2 combines with J gene TRBJ1-5, with D possibly being TRBD1 (6 bases). Germline CDR1 reads SNHLY; CDR2 reads FYNNEI. V lost 6 bases to trimming and J lost 5 bases, with 17 bases between them. CDR3 length equals 15 residues. The CDR3 here is CASRGTQLIDQPQHF. The CDR3 region has the DNA TGTGCCAGCAGGGGGACACAACTCATCGATCAGCCCCAGCATTTT.

The CDR3 DNA is TGTGCCAGCAGACAAACCGGGACAGCATCAAACATTCAGTACTTC. This translates into CASRQTGTASNIQYF. This chain links TRBV27 with TRBJ2-4; 7 bases align to TRBD1. With V trimmed by 6 bases and J by 6 bases, 11 bases remained unmatched. There are 15 residues in the CDR3. Germline CDR1 and CDR2: MNHEY and SMNVEV (reference sequence).

This clone was detected only a few times. The gene calls are TRBV4-2 and TRBJ2-7; maybe TRBD1 (6 bases). The CDR3 spans 15 residues. Germline V gene sequence: CDR1 LGHNA, CDR2 YNFKEQ. V lost 0 bases, J lost 5 bases, and 14 bases lay in between. The CDR3 nucleotides read TGTGCCAGCAGCCAAGATGTCAGGGGCCGGGACGAGCAGTACTTC. It codes for CASSQDVRGRDEQYF.

This clone was seen only a few times. The chain combines TRBV10-2 with TRBJ2-7, with 8 nucleotides matching TRBD1. CDR3 length: 14 amino acids. Germline loops: CDR1 WSHSY, CDR2 SAAADI. Germline trimming cut 8 bases from V and 2 bases from J; bases unmatched to any gene: 8. The CDR3 loop is CASGDRGDTYEQYF. DNA for the CDR3: TGCGCCAGCGGAGACAGGGGCGATACCTACGAGCAGTACTTC.

The chain joins TRBV6-6 to TRBJ2-1; D perhaps matches TRBD2 (6 bases). The CDR3 is 15 amino acids. CDR1 is MNHNY, CDR2 SVGAGI, per germline (reference sequence). Trimming cost V 7 bases and J 2 bases, with 15 bases left between them. DNA of the CDR3: TGTGCCAGCATTCCACGTGGGGGGACCTACAATGAGCAGTTCTTC. Encoded protein: CASIPRGGTYNEQFF.

The V call is TRBV18, the J call TRBJ1-5; D perhaps matches TRBD1 (6 bases). The CDR3 sequence is 15 residues long. Germline loops: CDR1 KGHSH, CDR2 LQKENI. V was shortened by 3 bases and J by 4 bases, with 13 bases between the two germline ends. DNA for the CDR3: TGTGCCAGCTCACCCCCTGACAGGAGGAATCAGCCCCAGCATTTT. Amino acids: CASSPPDRRNQPQHF.

This chain joins TRBV4-2 and TRBJ1-1, with TRBD1 matching over 7 bases. Trimming removed 3 bases from V and 1 base from J; junction bases left unmatched: 2. This CDR3 is 14 amino acids long. The germline CDR1 and CDR2 sequences are LGHNA and YNFKEQ. CDR3 sequence: CASSQGTANTEAFF. CDR3 in DNA: TGTGCCAGCAGCCAGGGGACAGCGAACACTGAAGCTTTCTTT.

In this sample, this clone turned up a few times. The J gene is TRBJ2-5, the V gene TRBV5-1, with D unresolved. Germline-derived CDR1 and CDR2 are SGHRS and YFSETQ. V was pared by 0 bases and J by 5 bases, with 14 bases between. This CDR3 is 15 amino acids long. CDR3 nucleotides: TGCGCCAGCAGCTTGGCCGCTCATATAGCCGAGACCCAGTACTTC. Protein: CASSLAAHIAETQYF.

J is TRBJ1-2 and V is TRBV19; 8 positions match TRBD1. The CDR3 is 15 amino acids. The germline CDR1 and CDR2 sequences are LNHDA and SQIVND (reference sequence). With V trimmed by 3 bases and J by 4 bases, 7 bases remained unmatched. The CDR3 DNA follows: TGTGCCAGTAGTATTGGGCCAGGGGGCGTCTATGGCTACACCTTC. This translates into CASSIGPGGVYGYTF.

CDR3 in DNA: TGTGCCAGCAGTTATTCCTACAGGGGTAGCACCGGGGAGCTGTTTTTT. It yields the protein CASSYSYRGSTGELFF. The rearrangement links TRBV6-6 to TRBJ2-2; TRBD1 matches at 7 bases. J gave up 4 bases and V 3 bases, and 8 bases lay outside the gene matches. The CDR3 runs to 16 residues. Germline V lookup: CDR1 MNHNY, CDR2 SVGAGI (reference sequence).

This clone was seen more than once but under ten times. The chain recombines TRBV5-6 with TRBJ2-5; 9 bases are a match to TRBD1. Trimming cost V 2 bases and J 5 bases; bases outside gene matches: 4. The CDR3 is made up of 14 amino acids. Germline V gene sequence: CDR1 SGHDT, CDR2 YYEEEE. Here the CDR3 DNA reads TGTGCCAGCAGCTTCGGGACAGGGTATGAGACCCAGTACTTC. Translation gives CASSFGTGYETQYF.

The V gene is TRBV30, the J gene TRBJ1-3; 7 nucleotides match TRBD1. Unmatched junction bases numbered 3, after V lost 3 bases and J lost 1 base. This CDR3 comprises 14 residues. The V gene's germline CDR1 is GTSNPN and CDR2 SVGIG (reference sequence). The CDR3 nucleotides are TGTGCCTGGAGGAGGGACAGATCTGGAAACACCATATATTTT. Residues: CAWRRDRSGNTIYF.

The rearrangement links TRBV7-2 to TRBJ2-3, with D unresolved. Germline V CDR1 and CDR2: SGHTA, FQGNSA. V was shortened by 6 bases and J by 4 bases, with 11 bases between the two germline ends. This CDR3 has 13 amino acids. The CDR3 here is CASSDGYADTQYF. CDR3 DNA sequence: TGTGCCAGCAGTGACGGGTACGCAGATACGCAGTATTTT.

This clone was counted only a few times. The junction departs from the called germline gene at one end, perhaps through a read error. V gene TRBV7-3 combines with J gene TRBJ2-1; 12 bases map to TRBD2. This CDR3 has 19 residues. Germline V gene data show CDR1 as SGHTA and CDR2 as FQGTGA. The CDR3 sequence is CASSRRAGTSGSSYSEQFF. CDR3 bases: TGTGCCAGCAGCCGACGCGCCGGGACTAGCGGGTCGTCTTACAGTGAGCAGTTCTTC.

This clone turned up a few times. The chain recombines TRBV27 with TRBJ2-1; weak D call: TRBD2 (5 bases). Trimming removed 1 base from V and 0 bases from J, with 10 bases in between. The CDR3 covers 16 residues. CDR1 is MNHEY, CDR2 SMNVEV, per germline (reference sequence). The CDR3 sequence is CASSLYPGSSYNEQFF. DNA of the CDR3: TGTGCCAGCAGTTTATATCCTGGGAGCTCCTACAATGAGCAGTTCTTC.

A remark on this clone: This could be a read error, since a much larger clone is one nucleotide away. The chain joins TRBV6-5 to TRBJ1-1; D unresolved. V gave up 0 bases and J gave up 5 bases, with 13 bases separating them. Per germline, CDR1 MNHEY and CDR2 SVGAGI. This CDR3 spans 15 amino acids. The CDR3 sequence is CASSYSWRAKTEAFF. The CDR3 DNA follows: TGTGCCAGCAGTTACTCCTGGAGGGCGAAAACTGAAGCTTTCTTT.

V and J are TRBV7-9 and TRBJ2-7; D is unclear. The CDR3 is made up of 13 amino acids. Per the germline V gene, CDR1 is SEHNR and CDR2 is FQNEAQ (reference sequence). The V and J ends lost 5 bases and 4 bases respectively, with 12 bases between them. The CDR3 spells CASSPRLPYEQYF. The CDR3 nucleotides are TGTGCCAGCAGCCCCCGGTTACCTTACGAGCAGTACTTC. Drawing the rest from reference TRBV7-9 and TRBJ2-7, the complete variable domain is DTGVSQNPRHKITKRGQNVTFRCDPISEHNRLYWYRQTLGQGPEFLTYFQNEAQLEKSRLLSDRFSAERPKGSFSTLEIQRTEQGDSAMYLCASSPRLPYEQYFGPGTRLTVT.

The chain links TRBV13 to TRBJ2-1; the match to TRBD1 covers 8 bases. This CDR3 is built from 16 residues. Losses at the gene ends were 0 bases for V and 4 bases for J; bases not matched to a gene: 5. The germline V gene has CDR1 PRHDT and CDR2 FYEKMQ (reference sequence). CDR3 sequence: CASSLGGQGAYNEQFF. The DNA for the CDR3 is TGTGCCAGCAGCTTAGGAGGGCAGGGGGCTTACAATGAGCAGTTCTTC.